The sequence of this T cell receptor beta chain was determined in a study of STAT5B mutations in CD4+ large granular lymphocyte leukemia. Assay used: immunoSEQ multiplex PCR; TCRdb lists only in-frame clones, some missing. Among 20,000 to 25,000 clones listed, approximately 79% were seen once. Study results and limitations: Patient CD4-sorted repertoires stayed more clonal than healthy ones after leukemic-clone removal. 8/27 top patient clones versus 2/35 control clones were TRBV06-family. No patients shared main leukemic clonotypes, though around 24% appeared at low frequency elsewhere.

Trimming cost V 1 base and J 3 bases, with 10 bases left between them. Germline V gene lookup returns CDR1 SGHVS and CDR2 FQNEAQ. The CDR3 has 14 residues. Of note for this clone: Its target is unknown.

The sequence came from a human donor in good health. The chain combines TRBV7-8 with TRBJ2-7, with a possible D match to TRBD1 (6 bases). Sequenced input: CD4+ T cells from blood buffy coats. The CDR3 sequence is CASSLGQASYEQYF. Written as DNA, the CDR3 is TGTGCCAGCAGCTTAGGACAGGCGAGCTACGAGCAGTACTTC.